The rows below give T cell receptor beta chains drawn from one sample of a study of OX40 agonist ivuxolimab in advanced cancers. The repertoire was sequenced with immunoSEQ multiplex PCR; TCRdb's copy has only in-frame clones and lacks some. The repertoire holds roughly 7,000 clones, with around 86% as singletons. This material consisted of CD4+ or CD8+ T cells sorted from blood, taken in a trial of the OX40 agonist ivuxolimab. The receptors here all came from an adult with an advanced solid tumor such as melanoma, head and neck, liver or kidney cancer. The CDR3 runs from the conserved cysteine through the conserved F or W. The D gene is left open where the match is weak. The size field is filled for only some rows; it gives once, few, many or a size class.

j_gene	v_gene	abundance	d_gene	CDR3aa	CDR3nt
TRBJ1-1	TRBV13	NA	NA	CASSLAQNTEAFF	TGTGCCAGCAGCTTAGCTCAGAACACTGAAGCTTTCTTT
TRBJ2-1	TRBV27	few	NA	CASSTGRNEQFF	TGTGCCAGCAGTACGGGGAGGAATGAGCAGTTCTTC
TRBJ2-7	TRBV2	NA	TRBD1	CASLSDRGAYSFREQYF	TGTGCCAGCTTATCGGACAGGGGCGCTTATTCTTTCCGTGAGCAGTACTTC
TRBJ2-1	TRBV15	NA	TRBD2	CATSSGREIEQFF	TGTGCCACCAGCAGTGGGAGGGAAATTGAGCAGTTCTTC
TRBJ2-7	TRBV5-8	NA	NA	CASSTALLGVYEQYF	TGTGCCAGCAGCACCGCCCTCCTCGGGGTTTACGAGCAGTACTTC
TRBJ1-5	TRBV6-6	few	NA	CASSSQGREEGQPQHF	TGTGCCAGCAGTAGCCAGGGGAGGGAGGAGGGTCAGCCCCAGCATTTT
TRBJ2-1	TRBV7-9	few	TRBD1	CASRTSGTGAPNEQFF	TGTGCCAGCAGGACGTCCGGGACAGGGGCCCCCAATGAGCAGTTCTTC
TRBJ2-7	TRBV7-9	NA	NA	CASSLAAVPSYEQYF	TGTGCCAGCAGCTTAGCGGCGGTCCCTTCCTACGAGCAGTACTTC
TRBJ2-3	TRBV27	NA	TRBD2	CASSSPLGLVTDTQYF	TGTGCCAGCAGTTCGCCCCTAGGACTAGTCACAGATACGCAGTATTTT
TRBJ2-7	TRBV6-1	few	TRBD1	CASSEAWTGGYEQYF	TGTGCCAGCAGTGAAGCCTGGACAGGGGGTTACGAGCAGTACTTC
TRBJ2-3	TRBV11-2	NA	NA	CASSPSTDTQYF	TGTGCCAGCAGCCCTAGCACAGATACGCAGTATTTT
TRBJ2-5	TRBV19	NA	TRBD1	CASSIEGGPETQYF	TGTGCCAGTAGTATAGAAGGGGGCCCGGAGACCCAGTACTTC
TRBJ2-1	TRBV6-4	NA	NA	CASSESSLATEQFF	TGTGCCAGCAGTGAGTCCAGTCTAGCCACTGAGCAGTTCTTC
TRBJ1-5	TRBV5-6	NA	NA	CASSYWAGSSNQPQHF	TGTGCCAGCAGTTATTGGGCGGGGAGTAGCAATCAGCCCCAGCATTTT
TRBJ1-1	TRBV7-9	NA	TRBD1	CASSKGDSVNTEAFF	TGTGCCAGCAGCAAAGGGGACAGCGTGAACACTGAAGCTTTCTTT
TRBJ1-5	TRBV19	once	NA	CATLGGGGNQPQHF	TGTGCCACCCTCGGGGGGGGAGGCAATCAGCCCCAGCATTTT
TRBJ2-1	TRBV2	NA	NA	CASKTSWEPEQFF	TGTGCCAGCAAGACCTCTTGGGAGCCTGAGCAGTTCTTC
TRBJ1-1	TRBV7-2	NA	TRBD1	CASSPLLGGYTEAFF	TGTGCCAGCAGCCCGCTCCTAGGGGGCTATACTGAAGCTTTCTTT
TRBJ1-1	TRBV20-1	NA	NA	CSALHTEAFF	TGCAGTGCTCTACACACTGAAGCTTTCTTT
TRBJ2-7	TRBV4-1	NA	NA	CASSQEWRYEQYF	TGCGCCAGCAGCCAAGAATGGCGCTACGAGCAGTACTTC
TRBJ2-1	TRBV6-5	NA	TRBD1	CASSYGGQYNEQFF	TGTGCCAGCAGTTACGGGGGACAGTACAATGAGCAGTTCTTC
TRBJ1-3	TRBV30	NA	NA	CAWTPGRMGNTIYF	TGTGCCTGGACCCCGGGAAGAATGGGAAACACCATATATTTT
TRBJ2-3	TRBV7-9	NA	NA	CASSLGVGTDTQYF	TGTGCCAGCAGCTTAGGGGTTGGCACAGATACGCAGTATTTT
TRBJ1-5	TRBV27	few	NA	CASSFTGVHQPQHF	TGTGCCAGCAGTTTTACCGGGGTGCATCAGCCCCAGCATTTT
TRBJ2-6	TRBV14	NA	TRBD1	CASSTLSEDRGRPGANVLTF	TGTGCCAGCAGCACCCTCTCAGAGGACAGGGGGAGACCTGGGGCCAACGTCCTGACTTTC
TRBJ2-1	TRBV30	NA	NA	CAWSVVRSNEQFF	TGTGCCTGGAGTGTCGTTCGAAGCAATGAGCAGTTCTTC
TRBJ1-2	TRBV7-2	once	NA	CASSLADSAYGYTF	TGTGCCAGCAGCTTAGCCGACAGCGCCTATGGCTACACCTTC
TRBJ2-5	TRBV18	NA	NA	CASSPQPETQYF	TGTGCCAGCTCACCACAGCCAGAGACCCAGTACTTC
TRBJ2-7	TRBV4-2	NA	TRBD1	CASSPGTGTYEQYF	TGTGCCAGCAGCCCGGGGACAGGGACGTACGAGCAGTACTTC
TRBJ2-3	TRBV7-2	NA	TRBD2	CASSSLAGGPDTQYF	TGTGCCAGCAGCTCATTAGCGGGGGGGCCAGATACGCAGTATTTT
TRBJ1-2	TRBV27	NA	NA	CASSLSLGRGGYTF	TGTGCCAGCAGTTTATCATTGGGTCGGGGCGGCTACACCTTC
TRBJ1-1	TRBV21-1	NA	NA	CASSKVFAGNTEAFF	TGTGCCAGCAGCAAAGTGTTCGCAGGGAACACTGAAGCTTTCTTT
TRBJ2-1	TRBV12-1	NA	NA	CASSCRDRVYNEQFF	TGTGCCAGCAGCTGCCGGGACAGGGTCTACAATGAGCAGTTCTTC
TRBJ1-5	TRBV30	NA	TRBD1	CAWSPGQGNQPQHF	TGTGCCTGGAGTCCGGGACAGGGGAATCAGCCCCAGCATTTT
TRBJ2-7	TRBV4-2	NA	TRBD2	CASSQDWAGETYEQYF	TGTGCCAGCAGCCAAGATTGGGCGGGGGAGACCTACGAGCAGTACTTC
TRBJ1-1	TRBV5-1	NA	NA	CASSLRRRDEAFF	TGCGCCAGCAGCTTACGGAGGAGAGATGAAGCTTTCTTT
TRBJ2-7	TRBV7-9	NA	NA	CASSSPSPLLEQYF	TGTGCCAGCAGCTCACCCTCTCCGCTACTCGAGCAGTACTTC
TRBJ2-1	TRBV16	NA	NA	CASSQLWNEQFF	TGTGCCAGCAGCCAATTATGGAATGAGCAGTTCTTC
TRBJ1-1	TRBV5-1	once	NA	CASSLIPRPSMGTEAFF	TGCGCCAGCAGCTTAATCCCCCGACCGTCTATGGGCACTGAAGCTTTCTTT
TRBJ1-4	TRBV2	NA	TRBD1	CASSDRARVNEKLFF	TGTGCCAGCAGCGACAGGGCGAGGGTTAATGAAAAACTGTTTTTT
TRBJ2-1	TRBV5-1	NA	NA	CASSFRLSNEQFF	TGCGCCAGCAGCTTCCGGCTCTCTAATGAGCAGTTCTTC
TRBJ2-1	TRBV7-6	NA	NA	CASSLGGGGPYNEQFF	TGTGCCAGCAGCTTAGGGGGAGGCGGTCCCTACAATGAGCAGTTCTTC
TRBJ2-7	TRBV5-1	NA	TRBD2	CASSLGTSGGRDEQYF	TGCGCCAGCAGCCTAGGGACTAGCGGAGGACGAGACGAGCAGTACTTC
TRBJ1-6	TRBV11-3	few	TRBD1	CASSLGGTANSPLHF	TGTGCCAGCAGCTTAGGAGGGACAGCAAATTCACCCCTCCACTTT
TRBJ2-1	TRBV10-2	NA	TRBD2	CASSGLAGYNEQFF	TGCGCCAGCAGTGGACTAGCGGGCTACAATGAGCAGTTCTTC
TRBJ1-1	TRBV30	few	NA	CAWNRNTEAFF	TGTGCCTGGAACAGAAACACTGAAGCTTTCTTT
TRBJ2-5	TRBV11-2	NA	NA	CASSQVGSRGEETQYF	TGTGCCAGCAGTCAGGTGGGATCTAGGGGGGAAGAGACCCAGTACTTC
TRBJ2-1	TRBV19	NA	TRBD2	CASSISLAGVNEQFF	TGTGCCAGTAGTATTAGTCTAGCGGGTGTCAATGAGCAGTTCTTC